This T cell receptor (beta chain) was found in a study of T cells after yellow fever vaccination. TCR cDNA, made by 5'RACE template switching, carried an added universal primer site and UMIs. In TCRdb, the 5' RACE reads were re-called with MiXCR into one record per CDR3 protein. The table shows about 340,000 distinct CDR3 sequences, with around 12% occurring only once. Overall study findings and caveats: The study found a weaker secondary response that peaked faster, day 5 versus 15. Most primary-vaccination clones reappeared after the booster (approximately 96% CD4, 88% CD8).

This clonotype was found a few times. Antigen: not known. Germline values: CDR1 DFQATT, CDR2 SNEGSKA (reference sequence). V was clipped by 5 bases and J by 4 bases; unmatched bases: 8. The CDR3 totals 15 residues. This clonotype was obtained from a man aged 18 to 35 who received the YFV17D yellow fever vaccine. The V call is TRBV20-1, the J call TRBJ2-2, with 9 nucleotides matching TRBD1. This material consisted of CD4+ T cells sorted from PBMCs, taken 15 days after the yellow fever booster vaccination. The CDR3 region has the DNA TGCAGTGCTGTAATCCGGGACAGGGTCACCGGGGAGCTGTTTTTT. Translating gives CSAVIRDRVTGELFF.